This T cell receptor (beta chain) came from a study of T cells after yellow fever vaccination. Study overall: Each low-cell-number fraction was prepared by means of SMART-Seq v4 Ultra Low Input. Study outcomes and limitations: Few clonotypes appeared in both CD4 and CD8 compartments.

Germline loops: CDR1 SGHNT, CDR2 YYREEE (reference sequence). The CDR3 sequence is 16 residues long. The V end was cut by 2 bases, the J end by 0 bases, with 15 bases between. The TCR cDNA carried a universal primer site and UMIs from 5'RACE template switching. From the 5' RACE reads, TCRdb called clonotypes with MiXCR, one entry per CDR3 protein. In the table there are some 500,000 distinct CDR3 sequences, approximately 15% of which are singletons. This clonotype was counted between two and nine times. Its antigen is currently unknown. The genes are TRBV5-4 and TRBJ2-7, with a weak D call TRBD2 (6 bases). The clonotype comes from a man aged 25 to 45 who received the YFV17D yellow fever vaccine. The input for sequencing was PBMCs, taken on the day of the yellow fever booster vaccination. The CDR3 protein is CASSFGGSPSSYEQYF. The CDR3 DNA is TGTGCCAGCAGCTTTGGGGGGAGCCCGAGCTCCTACGAGCAGTACTTC.